These 6 T cell receptor beta chains came from one sample sequenced in a study of shared clonotypes between healthy human individuals. Profiling relied on immunoSEQ multiplex PCR, and the TCRdb table lists in-frame clones only, not all of them. The data hold under 2,500,000 clones, with about 94% observed a single time. Input material: naive CD4+ T cells sorted from blood. Subset here: CD45RA+ positively selected. The source is a man aged 18 to 30 in good health.

This clone was seen more than once but under ten times. The rearrangement uses TRBV29-1 and TRBJ2-7; tentative D call: TRBD2 (6 bases). Per the germline V gene, CDR1 is SQVTM and CDR2 is ANQGSEA. V was shortened by 6 bases and J by 0 bases, with 15 bases between the two germline ends. CDR3 length: 14 amino acids. This chain's CDR3 is CSVSRDLSSYEQYF. DNA for the CDR3: TGCAGCGTGTCCCGGGACTTGAGCTCCTACGAGCAGTACTTC.

This chain connects TRBV7-2 to TRBJ1-1, with D unresolved. V shed 1 base and J shed 5 bases, with 11 bases lying between them. CDR1 is SGHTA, CDR2 FQGNSA, per germline. The CDR3 length is 14 residues. In DNA form, the CDR3 reads TGTGCCAGCAGCTTAGATAGGATAGAGACTGAAGCTTTCTTT. It specifies CASSLDRIETEAFF.

The chain employs TRBV29-1 and TRBJ2-4; D ambiguous. Germline values: CDR1 SQVTM, CDR2 ANQGSEA. Trimming removed 4 bases at V and 0 bases at J, with 10 bases between. CDR3 length: 14 residues. This CDR3 reads CSVVEGLAKNIQYF. Here the CDR3 DNA reads TGCAGCGTTGTTGAAGGGTTAGCCAAAAACATTCAGTACTTC.

The chain links TRBV30 to TRBJ1-4; D possibly corresponds to TRBD1 (5 bases). The CDR3 consists of 16 residues. V gave up 0 bases and J gave up 0 bases, with 11 bases separating them. Germline loops: CDR1 GTSNPN, CDR2 SVGIG (reference sequence). The CDR3 DNA follows: TGTGCCTGGAGTGTCGGCAGGGCAGCAACTAATGAAAAACTGTTTTTT. Translating gives CAWSVGRAATNEKLFF.

V gene TRBV2 combines with J gene TRBJ2-3; D uncertain. Trimming pared 1 base from V and 8 bases from J, leaving 7 bases between. Germline lookup yields CDR1 SNHLY and CDR2 FYNNEI. The CDR3 covers 12 residues. CDR3 in amino acids: CASSEGGVTQYF. As DNA, the CDR3 is TGTGCCAGCAGTGAAGGTGGGGTTACGCAGTATTTT.

The chain couples TRBV11-2 to TRBJ1-2; possibly TRBD1 for D (6 bases). The CDR3 runs 18 residues. Germline CDR1 is SGHAT and CDR2 is FQNNGV. Trimming removed 0 bases from V and 2 bases from J, with 19 bases in between. In DNA form, the CDR3 reads TGTGCCAGCAGCTTAGATCTTTGGGGAGGGGGGCCGAACTATGGCTACACCTTC. Translating it yields CASSLDLWGGGPNYGYTF. Filled out from reference TRBV11-2 and TRBJ1-2, the complete variable domain reads EAGVAQSPRYKIIEKRQSVAFWCNPISGHATLYWYQQILGQGPKLLIQFQNNGVVDDSQLPKDRFSAERLKGVDSTLKIQPAKLEDSAVYLCASSLDLWGGGPNYGYTFGSGTRLTVV.